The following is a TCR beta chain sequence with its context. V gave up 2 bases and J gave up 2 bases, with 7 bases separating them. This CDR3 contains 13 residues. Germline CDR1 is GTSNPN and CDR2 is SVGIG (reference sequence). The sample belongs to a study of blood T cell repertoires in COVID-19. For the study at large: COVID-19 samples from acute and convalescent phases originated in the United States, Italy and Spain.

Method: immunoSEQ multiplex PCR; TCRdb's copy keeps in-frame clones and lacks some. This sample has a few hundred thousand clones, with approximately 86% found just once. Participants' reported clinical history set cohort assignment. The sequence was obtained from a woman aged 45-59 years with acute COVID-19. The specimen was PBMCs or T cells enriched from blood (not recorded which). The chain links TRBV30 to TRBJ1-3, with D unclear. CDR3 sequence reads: CAWSPSTGNTIYF. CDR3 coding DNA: TGTGCCTGGAGTCCAAGCACTGGAAACACCATATATTTT. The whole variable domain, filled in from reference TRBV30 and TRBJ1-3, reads SQTIHQWPATLVQPVGSPLSLECTVEGTSNPNLYWYRQAAGRGLQLLFYSVGIGQISSEVPQNLSASRPQDRQFILSSKKLLLSDSGFYLCAWSPSTGNTIYFGEGSWLTVV.